This T cell receptor (beta chain) was captured in a study of blood T cell repertoires in COVID-19. The authors' processing: Reference gene primer amplification gave estimated nucleated cell counts. Using immunoSEQ multiplex PCR, the repertoire was profiled, and TCRdb retains in-frame clones only, with some absent. That table supplies the V and J calls and clone size; D and trimming were determined from the DNA. The sample records 200,000 to 250,000 clones, 86% being singletons. Germline CDR1 MDHEN, CDR2 SYDVKM. CDR3 size: 16 residues. The ends were cut back, 6 bases at V and 5 bases at J, with 20 bases in the middle. Patients in Seattle were enrolled during active infection, then followed longitudinally.

This receptor was identified in a woman aged 45 to 65 with COVID-19, enrolled during active disease. Sequencing used peripheral blood. This sequence joins TRBV28 and TRBJ1-5; TRBD1 is a possible D gene (6 bases). Here the CDR3 reads CASRDPTGQFDQPQHF. The CDR3 DNA reads as TGTGCCAGCAGAGATCCCACAGGGCAGTTCGATCAGCCCCAGCATTTT.